This T cell receptor beta chain was found in a study of T cells in Graves' hyperthyroidism and ophthalmopathy. In the study overall: The blood sample was taken at first diagnosis, before treatment began. Study findings and constraints: Most thyroid-expanded clonotypes above 0.001 were also found in blood. The model foresaw ophthalmopathy a median around 6.8 months prior to onset.

Regarding this clonotype: The antigen is undetermined.

In the ophthalmopathy cohort, Clinical Activity Score was at least 3, NOSPECS grade at least 4, and duration under 3 months. TCR beta CDR3 regions were amplified from RNA. TCR CDR3 regions were first amplified by RT-PCR with HTBI primers. TCRdb itself ran the multiplex PCR reads through MiXCR, one entry per CDR3 protein. The profile shows 700,000 or so distinct CDR3 sequences, about 14% of them singletons. The CDR3 covers 14 residues. Germline CDR1 SEHNR, CDR2 FQNEAQ (reference sequence). The V and J ends lost 2 bases and 6 bases respectively, with 11 bases between them. V is TRBV7-9 and J is TRBJ1-5; D is perhaps TRBD1 (5 bases). The sample comprised blood. This clonotype was obtained from a woman aged 45-59 years with Graves' ophthalmopathy. The CDR3 loop reads CASSLQGRGQPQHF. The DNA of the CDR3 is TGTGCCAGCAGCTTACAGGGACGGGGTCAGCCCCAGCATTTT.